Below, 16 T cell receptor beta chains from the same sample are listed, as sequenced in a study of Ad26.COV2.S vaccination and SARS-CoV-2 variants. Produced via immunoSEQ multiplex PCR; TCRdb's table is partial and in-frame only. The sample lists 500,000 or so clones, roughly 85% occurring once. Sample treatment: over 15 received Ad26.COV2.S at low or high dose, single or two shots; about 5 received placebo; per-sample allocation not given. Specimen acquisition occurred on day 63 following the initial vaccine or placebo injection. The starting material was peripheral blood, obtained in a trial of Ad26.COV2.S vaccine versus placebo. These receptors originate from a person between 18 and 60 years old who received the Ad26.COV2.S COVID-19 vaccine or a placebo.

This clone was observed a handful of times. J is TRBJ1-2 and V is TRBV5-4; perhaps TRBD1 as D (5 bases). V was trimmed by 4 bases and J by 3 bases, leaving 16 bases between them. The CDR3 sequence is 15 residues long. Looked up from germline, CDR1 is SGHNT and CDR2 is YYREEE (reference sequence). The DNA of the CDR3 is TGTGCCAGCAGCGAACTGGTGTCGGGGGACTATGGCTACACCTTC. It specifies CASSELVSGDYGYTF.

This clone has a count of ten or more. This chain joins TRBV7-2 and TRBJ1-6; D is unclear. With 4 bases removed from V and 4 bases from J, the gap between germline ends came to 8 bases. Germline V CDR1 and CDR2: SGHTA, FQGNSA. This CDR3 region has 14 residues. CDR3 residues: CASSSNRYNSPLHF. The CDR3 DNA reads TGTGCCAGCAGCTCAAACAGATATAATTCACCCCTCCACTTT. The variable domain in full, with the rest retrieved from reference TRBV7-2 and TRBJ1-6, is GAGVSQSPSNKVTEKGKDVELRCDPISGHTALYWYRQSLGQGLEFLIYFQGNSAPDKSGLPSDRFSAERTGGSVSTLTIQRTQQEDSAVYLCASSSNRYNSPLHFGNGTRLTVT.

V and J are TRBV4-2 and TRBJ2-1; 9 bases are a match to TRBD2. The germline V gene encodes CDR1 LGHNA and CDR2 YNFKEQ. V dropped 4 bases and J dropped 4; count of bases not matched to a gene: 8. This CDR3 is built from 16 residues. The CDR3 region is CASSRGGASEYNEQFF. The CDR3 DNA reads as TGTGCCAGCAGCCGCGGGGGGGCTAGTGAGTACAATGAGCAGTTCTTC.

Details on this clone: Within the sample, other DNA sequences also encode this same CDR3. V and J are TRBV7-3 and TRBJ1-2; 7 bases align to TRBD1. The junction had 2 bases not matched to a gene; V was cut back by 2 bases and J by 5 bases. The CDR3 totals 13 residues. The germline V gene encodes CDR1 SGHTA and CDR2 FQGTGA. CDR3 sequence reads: CASSLETGYGYTF. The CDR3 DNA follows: TGTGCCAGCAGCTTAGAGACAGGGTATGGCTACACCTTC.

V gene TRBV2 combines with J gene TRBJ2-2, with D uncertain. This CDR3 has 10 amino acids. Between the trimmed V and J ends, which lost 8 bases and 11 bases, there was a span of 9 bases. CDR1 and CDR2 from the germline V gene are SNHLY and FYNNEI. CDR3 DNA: TGTGCCAGCTCCGGGTACGAGCTGTTTTTT. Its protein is CASSGYELFF.

CDR3 loop: CASSLGPADYEQYF. For the CDR3, the DNA is TGTGCCAGCAGCTTAGGGCCCGCCGACTACGAGCAGTACTTC. The chain employs TRBV7-2 and TRBJ2-7; D not resolved. The CDR3 is 14 residues long. Looked up from germline, CDR1 is SGHTA and CDR2 is FQGNSA. V dropped 1 base and J dropped 3 bases, with 10 bases sitting between them. Supplemented by reference TRBV7-2 and TRBJ2-7, the full variable domain reads GAGVSQSPSNKVTEKGKDVELRCDPISGHTALYWYRQSLGQGLEFLIYFQGNSAPDKSGLPSDRFSAERTGGSVSTLTIQRTQQEDSAVYLCASSLGPADYEQYFGPGTRLTVT.

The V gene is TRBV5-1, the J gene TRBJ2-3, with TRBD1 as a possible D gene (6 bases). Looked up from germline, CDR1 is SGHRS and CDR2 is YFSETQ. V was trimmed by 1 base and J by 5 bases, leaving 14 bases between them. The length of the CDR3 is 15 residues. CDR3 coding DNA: TGCGCCAGCAGCTTGCGGTCAGGGGTTCTAGATACGCAGTATTTT. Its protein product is CASSLRSGVLDTQYF.

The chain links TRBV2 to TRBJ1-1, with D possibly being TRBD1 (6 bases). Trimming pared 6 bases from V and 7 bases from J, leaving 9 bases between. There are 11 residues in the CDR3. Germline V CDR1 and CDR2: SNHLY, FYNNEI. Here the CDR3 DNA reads TGTGCCAGCAGCCAACAGGGTGAAGCTTTCTTT. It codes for CASSQQGEAFF.

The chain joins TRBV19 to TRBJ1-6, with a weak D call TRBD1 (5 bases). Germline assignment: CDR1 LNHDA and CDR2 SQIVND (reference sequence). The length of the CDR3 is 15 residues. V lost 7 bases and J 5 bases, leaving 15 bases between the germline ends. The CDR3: CASTAPGHHNSPLHF. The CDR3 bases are TGTGCCAGTACCGCCCCCGGACACCATAATTCACCCCTCCACTTT.

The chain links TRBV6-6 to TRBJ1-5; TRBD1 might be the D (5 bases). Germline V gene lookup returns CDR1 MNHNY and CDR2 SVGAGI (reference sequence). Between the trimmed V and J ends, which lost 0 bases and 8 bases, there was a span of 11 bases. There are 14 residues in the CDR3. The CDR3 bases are TGTGCCAGCAGTTACTCGACGGAGGGGAAGCCCCAGCATTTT. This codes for CASSYSTEGKPQHF.

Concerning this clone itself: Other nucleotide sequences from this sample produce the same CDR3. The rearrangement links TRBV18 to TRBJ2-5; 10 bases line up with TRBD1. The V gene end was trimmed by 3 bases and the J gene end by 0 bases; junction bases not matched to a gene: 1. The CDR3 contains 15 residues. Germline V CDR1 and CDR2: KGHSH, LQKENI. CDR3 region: CASSPGQGHQETQYF. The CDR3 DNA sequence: TGTGCCAGCTCACCGGGACAGGGGCACCAAGAGACCCAGTACTTC.

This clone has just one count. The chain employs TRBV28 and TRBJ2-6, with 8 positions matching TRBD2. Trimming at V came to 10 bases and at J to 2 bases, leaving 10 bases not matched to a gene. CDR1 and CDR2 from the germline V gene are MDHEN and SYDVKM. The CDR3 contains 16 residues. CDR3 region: CATSGAGEAGANVLTF. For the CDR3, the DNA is TGTGCCACCTCCGGAGCGGGAGAGGCTGGGGCCAACGTCCTGACTTTC.

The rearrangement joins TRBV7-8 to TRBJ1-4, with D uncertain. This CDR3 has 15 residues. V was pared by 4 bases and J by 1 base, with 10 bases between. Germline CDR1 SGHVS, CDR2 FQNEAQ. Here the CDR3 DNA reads TGTGCCAGCAGCTCCTTAGGACTAACTAATGAAAAACTGTTTTTT. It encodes CASSSLGLTNEKLFF.

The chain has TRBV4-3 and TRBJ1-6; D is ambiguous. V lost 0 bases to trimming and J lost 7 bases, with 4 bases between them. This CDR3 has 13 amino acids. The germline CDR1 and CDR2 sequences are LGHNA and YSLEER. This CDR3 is CASSQEVNSPLHF. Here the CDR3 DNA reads TGCGCCAGCAGCCAAGAGGTCAATTCACCCCTCCACTTT.

The CDR3 region is CASNRVLYGYTF. CDR3 nucleotide sequence: TGTGCCAGCAATAGGGTCCTTTATGGCTACACCTTC. The rearrangement links TRBV28 to TRBJ1-2; D call uncertain. Germline CDR1 reads MDHEN; CDR2 reads SYDVKM. CDR3 length: 12 amino acids. V lost 7 bases to trimming and J lost 5 bases, with 11 bases between them.

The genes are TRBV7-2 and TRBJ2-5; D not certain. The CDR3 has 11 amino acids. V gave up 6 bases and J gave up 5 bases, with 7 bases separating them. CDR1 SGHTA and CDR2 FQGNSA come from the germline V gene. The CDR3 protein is CASRERETQYF. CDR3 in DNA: TGTGCCAGCAGGGAGAGGGAGACCCAGTACTTC.